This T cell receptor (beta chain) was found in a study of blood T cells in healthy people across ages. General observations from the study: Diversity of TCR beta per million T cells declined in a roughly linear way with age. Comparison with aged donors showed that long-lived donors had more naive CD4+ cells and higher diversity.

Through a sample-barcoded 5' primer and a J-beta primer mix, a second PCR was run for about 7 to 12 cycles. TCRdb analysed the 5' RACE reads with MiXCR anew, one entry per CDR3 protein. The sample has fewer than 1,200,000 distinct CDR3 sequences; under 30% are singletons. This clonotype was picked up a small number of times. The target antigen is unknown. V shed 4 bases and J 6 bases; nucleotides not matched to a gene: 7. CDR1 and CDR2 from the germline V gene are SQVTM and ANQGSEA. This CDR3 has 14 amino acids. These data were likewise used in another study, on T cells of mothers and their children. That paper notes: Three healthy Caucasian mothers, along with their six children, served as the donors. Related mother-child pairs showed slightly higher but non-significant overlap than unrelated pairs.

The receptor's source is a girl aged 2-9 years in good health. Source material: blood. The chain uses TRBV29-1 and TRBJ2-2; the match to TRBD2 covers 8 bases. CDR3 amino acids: CSVAGGEGAGELFF. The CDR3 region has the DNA TGCAGCGTTGCGGGAGGGGAAGGCGCCGGGGAGCTGTTTTTT.